This TCR beta chain was profiled in a study of T cells in Graves' hyperthyroidism and ophthalmopathy. Uncontrolled infection, other autoimmune disease, pregnancy or lactation led to exclusion. Based on clinical symptoms, serum thyroxine and TRAb, thyroid ultrasound and orbital computed tomography, diagnoses were reached. The blood sample was taken at first hyperthyroidism diagnosis, before any ophthalmopathy symptoms. RNA transcripts were the template for amplifying TCR beta CDR3 regions. The primer set for the first-round RT-PCR of the TCR CDR3 was HTBI. One entry per CDR3 protein results from TCRdb running MiXCR on the multiplex PCR reads. The sample has fewer than 450,000 distinct CDR3 sequences; approximately 17% are singletons. Study-level results: Before onset, ophthalmopathy was predicted by the model a median about six months earlier.

Germline values: CDR1 MNHNS, CDR2 SASEGT. Trimming stripped 6 bases from V and 10 bases from J, with 19 bases between. This CDR3 comprises 15 residues. This clonotype was found many times. The antigen is unknown. The chain has TRBV6-1 and TRBJ1-6; D is possibly TRBD1 (6 bases). Sequencing input: blood. This sequence was found in a woman aged 25 to 39 with Graves' hyperthyroidism that later progressed to Graves' ophthalmopathy. The CDR3 DNA follows: TGTGCCAGCAGCGAATCTCCAGGGGTAGTCTCACCCCTCCACTTT. Translation gives CASSESPGVVSPLHF.